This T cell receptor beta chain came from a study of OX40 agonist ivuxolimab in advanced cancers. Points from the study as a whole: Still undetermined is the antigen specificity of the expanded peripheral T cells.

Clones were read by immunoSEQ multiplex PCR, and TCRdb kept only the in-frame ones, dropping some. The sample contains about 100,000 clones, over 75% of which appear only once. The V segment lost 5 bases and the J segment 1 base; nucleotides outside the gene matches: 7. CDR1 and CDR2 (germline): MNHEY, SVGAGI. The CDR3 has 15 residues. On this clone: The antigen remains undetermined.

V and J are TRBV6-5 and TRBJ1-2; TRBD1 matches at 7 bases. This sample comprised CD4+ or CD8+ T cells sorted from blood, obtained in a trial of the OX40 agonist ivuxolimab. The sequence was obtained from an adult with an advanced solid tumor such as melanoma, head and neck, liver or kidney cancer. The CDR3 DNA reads TGTGCCAGCAGTAGACAGGGATCGGGTAACTATGGCTACACCTTC. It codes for CASSRQGSGNYGYTF.